This T cell receptor (beta chain) was recorded in a study of T cell responses to AZD1222 COVID-19 vaccine. Whole-study findings and limits: Every sample of the repertoires postdated the peak T cell response. Baseline testing showed seropositivity in only six AZD1222 recipients.

Germline-derived CDR1 and CDR2 are MGHDK and SYGVNS. The CDR3 is 16 residues long. V shed 6 bases and J 3 bases; nucleotides not matched to a gene: 8. Comment on this clone: Antigen: not known.

The table came from immunoSEQ multiplex PCR; TCRdb's copy has only in-frame clones and leaves some out. The profile shows 75,000 to 90,000 clones, approximately 91% of them singletons. This TCR derives from an adult in good health. The sequenced sample was peripheral blood, obtained on day 0 of AZD1222 vaccination. This sequence joins TRBV25-1 and TRBJ1-6; TRBD1 matches 7 bases. The CDR3 DNA is TGTGCCAGCAGGGGTCGGACAGGCCTCTATAATTCACCCCTCCACTTT. This sequence encodes CASRGRTGLYNSPLHF. The variable domain in full, completed from reference TRBV25-1 and TRBJ1-6, reads EADIYQTPRYLVIGTGKKITLECSQTMGHDKMYWYQQDPGMELHLIHYSYGVNSTEKGDLSSESTVSRIRTEHFPLTLESARPSHTSQYLCASRGRTGLYNSPLHFGNGTRLTVT.